The next 17 T cell receptor beta chains were all read from a single sample in a study of blood T cells in healthy people across ages. A sample-barcoded 5' primer and a J-beta primer mix were used in a second PCR of roughly 7 to 11 cycles. One entry per CDR3 protein results from TCRdb running MiXCR on the 5' RACE reads. The sample consists of about 760,000 distinct CDR3 sequences, just over 55% of them appearing once. The sequenced material came from blood. These receptors all come from a man aged 40-55 years in good health.

The chain recombines TRBV20-1 with TRBJ1-2, with D maybe TRBD1 (5 bases). Germline assignment: CDR1 DFQATT and CDR2 SNEGSKA (reference sequence). The V and J ends lost 5 bases and 6 bases respectively, with 13 bases between them. The length of the CDR3 is 12 residues. This CDR3 reads CSASGMGHGYTF. CDR3 nucleotide sequence: TGCAGTGCTTCGGGGATGGGGCATGGCTACACCTTC.

V is TRBV2 and J is TRBJ1-1; 7 nucleotides align to TRBD1. With V trimmed by 8 bases and J by 0 bases, 15 bases remained unmatched. The CDR3 consists of 17 residues. From germline, CDR1 is SNHLY and CDR2 FYNNEI. In DNA form, the CDR3 reads TGTGCCAGCGGTTCGTTCAGAACAGGGGACATGAACACTGAAGCTTTCTTT. Residues: CASGSFRTGDMNTEAFF. Using reference TRBV2 and TRBJ1-1 for the parts outside the CDR3, the full variable domain is EPEVTQTPSHQVTQMGQEVILRCVPISNHLYFYWYRQILGQKVEFLVSFYNNEISEKSEIFDDQFSVERPDGSNFTLKIRSTKLEDSAMYFCASGSFRTGDMNTEAFFGQGTRLTVV.

Of note for this clonotype: One end of the junction varies from germline; a read error may be responsible. The chain has TRBV28 and TRBJ2-1, with unresolved D. CDR1 is MDHEN and CDR2 is SYDVKM in the germline V gene. The CDR3 is 12 residues long. This CDR3 reads CAGSVETNEQFF. In nucleotides, the CDR3 is TGTGCCGGCAGTGTGGAGACGAATGAGCAGTTCTTC.

The chain recombines TRBV27 with TRBJ2-7; possibly TRBD2 for D (5 bases). Trimming removed 3 bases at V and 0 bases at J, with 12 bases between. The CDR3 has 15 residues. The germline gives CDR1 MNHEY, CDR2 SMNVEV (reference sequence). The CDR3 region has the DNA TGTGCCAGCAGTTTCCGCGGGTCCATCTCCTACGAGCAGTACTTC. Translation: CASSFRGSISYEQYF.

This clonotype was detected once. This sequence joins TRBV5-1 and TRBJ2-5, with TRBD1 as a possible D gene (6 bases). V was cut by 1 base and J by 5 bases, with 15 bases left in between. CDR3 size: 15 residues. CDR1 SGHRS and CDR2 YFSETQ come from the germline V gene. The CDR3 sequence: CASSLTGFPGETQYF. CDR3 bases: TGCGCCAGCAGCTTGACAGGGTTCCCGGGGGAGACCCAGTACTTC.

The chain employs TRBV5-1 and TRBJ1-6; D is possibly TRBD1 (5 bases). This CDR3 has 16 residues. CDR1 is SGHRS and CDR2 is YFSETQ in the germline V gene. V shed 1 base and J shed 6 bases, with 14 bases lying between them. The CDR3 DNA is TGCGCCAGCAGCTTGTCGACAGCCGACCGTAATTCACCCCTCCACTTT. Residues: CASSLSTADRNSPLHF.

V and J are TRBV6-5 and TRBJ2-3; D gene unclear. The germline V gene encodes CDR1 MNHEY and CDR2 SVGAGI. Trimming removed 0 bases at V and 4 bases at J, with 5 bases between. This CDR3 contains 13 residues. DNA of the CDR3: TGTGCCAGCAGTTACTCGATCGCAGATACGCAGTATTTT. Translated, it gives CASSYSIADTQYF.

J is TRBJ2-5 and V is TRBV6-2 or TRBV6-3; no reliable D call. CDR3 length equals 15 residues. Germline lookup yields CDR1 MNHEY and CDR2 SVGEGT. Trimming stripped 6 bases from V and 4 bases from J, with 18 bases between. The CDR3 bases are TGTGCCAGCAGGAAACATGCGATGTTGGCAGAGACCCAGTACTTC. It is translated as CASRKHAMLAETQYF.

The genes are TRBV10-3 and TRBJ1-2; weak D call: TRBD1 (6 bases). V was trimmed by 3 bases and J by 2 bases, leaving 7 bases between them. Per germline, CDR1 ENHRY and CDR2 SYGVKD. The CDR3 is made up of 13 amino acids. Written as DNA, the CDR3 is TGTGCCATCAGTGAAGGACAGAACTATGGCTACACCTTC. Amino acids: CAISEGQNYGYTF.

The table lists this clonotype with many counts. The chain links TRBV9 to TRBJ1-2, with D possibly matching TRBD1 (5 bases). The CDR3 runs 14 residues. The V gene's germline CDR1 is SGDLS and CDR2 YYNGEE. Trimming stripped 2 bases from V and 2 bases from J, with 10 bases between. The CDR3 nucleotides read TGTGCCAGCAGCGTGGTGGGGCAGAACTATGGCTACACCTTC. It specifies CASSVVGQNYGYTF.

The genes are TRBV12-3 or TRBV12-4 and TRBJ1-1; TRBD1 is a possible D gene (6 bases). This CDR3 contains 14 residues. Trimming pared 6 bases from V and 3 bases from J, leaving 14 bases between. CDR3 residues: CASRTQGVHTEAFF. The DNA for the CDR3 is TGTGCCAGCAGGACACAGGGAGTACACACTGAAGCTTTCTTT.

V gene TRBV7-6 combines with J gene TRBJ1-2, with 9 bases that match TRBD1. The trim removed 6 bases at V and 7 bases at J, leaving 12 bases unmatched. The CDR3 covers 15 residues. Per the germline V gene, CDR1 is SGHVS and CDR2 is FNYEAQ. CDR3 amino acids: CASSSTRQGESGYTF. In nucleotides, the CDR3 is TGTGCCAGCAGTTCAACAAGACAGGGGGAAAGTGGCTACACCTTC.

The V call is TRBV6-5, the J call TRBJ2-7; D remains unclear. Trimming stripped 6 bases from V and 7 bases from J, with 13 bases between. The CDR3 length is 12 residues. CDR1 is MNHEY, CDR2 SVGAGI, per germline. CDR3 sequence (DNA): TGTGCCAGCAGCCACGGCTCGAATGAGCAGTACTTC. Protein sequence: CASSHGSNEQYF.

This clonotype has only a few counts. The rearrangement joins TRBV7-2 to TRBJ1-2, with a weak D call TRBD1 (6 bases). V shed 8 bases and J shed 4 bases, with 17 bases lying between them. CDR1 is SGHTA and CDR2 is FQGNSA in the germline V gene. The CDR3 extends over 14 amino acids. This CDR3 is CASGRGGLAYGYTF. Here the CDR3 DNA reads TGTGCCAGCGGAAGGGGGGGCTTAGCCTATGGCTACACCTTC.

The genes are TRBV2 and TRBJ2-7; 9 bases match TRBD1. CDR3 size: 13 residues. The germline CDR1 and CDR2 sequences are SNHLY and FYNNEI. The ends lost 10 bases at V and 5 bases at J; junction bases unmatched: 9. DNA of the CDR3: TGTGCCAACGCTCCGGGACAGGGACACGAGCAGTACTTC. Translation gives CANAPGQGHEQYF.

The J gene is TRBJ1-1, the V gene TRBV18; TRBD1 is a possible D gene (5 bases). Trimming stripped 5 bases from V and 4 bases from J, with 11 bases between. From germline, CDR1 is KGHSH and CDR2 LQKENI. The CDR3 length is 13 residues. The CDR3 bases are TGTGCCAGCTCAATGACAGAAACCACTGAAGCTTTCTTT. Translation: CASSMTETTEAFF.

The V gene is TRBV10-2, the J gene TRBJ2-1; D gene ambiguous. Germline loops: CDR1 WSHSY, CDR2 SAAADI. The CDR3 extends over 11 amino acids. V was pared by 5 bases and J by 6 bases, with 5 bases between. The CDR3 DNA sequence: TGCGCCAGCAGTAACAGCAATGAGCAGTTCTTC. Translation gives CASSNSNEQFF.